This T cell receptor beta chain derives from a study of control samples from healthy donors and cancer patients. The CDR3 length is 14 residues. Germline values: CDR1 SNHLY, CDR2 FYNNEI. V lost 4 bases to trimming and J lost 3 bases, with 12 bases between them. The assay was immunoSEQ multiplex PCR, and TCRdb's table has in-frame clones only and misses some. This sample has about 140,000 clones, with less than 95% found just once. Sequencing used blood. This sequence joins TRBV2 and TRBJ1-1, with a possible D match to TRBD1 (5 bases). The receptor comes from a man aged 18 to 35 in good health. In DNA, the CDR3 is TGTGCCAGCAGTGTTCTGGGGCCGGACACTGAAGCTTTCTTT. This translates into CASSVLGPDTEAFF.